The 26 T cell receptor beta chains in this list originate from one sample, sequenced in a study of Ad26.COV2.S vaccination and SARS-CoV-2 variants. Indicated treatment: some 20 received Ad26.COV2.S at low or high dose, single or two shots; five or six received placebo; per-sample allocation not given. Sampling happened 63 days after the first vaccine or placebo injection. Method: immunoSEQ multiplex PCR; TCRdb's copy keeps in-frame clones and lacks some. The sample lists fewer than 800,000 clones, 70% to 90% occurring once. The sequencing here drew on peripheral blood, taken in a trial of Ad26.COV2.S vaccine versus placebo. The receptors here all came from a person aged 18-65 years who received the Ad26.COV2.S COVID-19 vaccine or a placebo.

This clone was seen once. This rearrangement joins TRBV7-2 to TRBJ1-2; the D gene is possibly TRBD1 (5 bases). Germline V gene lookup returns CDR1 SGHTA and CDR2 FQGNSA. V lost 4 bases and J 2 bases, leaving 14 bases between the germline ends. CDR3 length: 15 amino acids. The CDR3 region has the DNA TGTGCCAGCAGCTCCTCCGGGGGACTAAACTATGGCTACACCTTC. It yields the protein CASSSSGGLNYGYTF. The full variable domain, in which reference TRBV7-2 and TRBJ1-2 provide the parts outside the CDR3, is GAGVSQSPSNKVTEKGKDVELRCDPISGHTALYWYRQSLGQGLEFLIYFQGNSAPDKSGLPSDRFSAERTGGSVSTLTIQRTQQEDSAVYLCASSSSGGLNYGYTFGSGTRLTVV.

The chain combines TRBV6-5 with TRBJ2-2; 7 bases fit TRBD2. The CDR3 covers 15 residues. Germline-derived CDR1 and CDR2 are MNHEY and SVGAGI. The V and J ends lost 6 bases and 2 bases, in that order; junction bases with no gene match: 6. This CDR3 is CASSFASGNTGELFF. DNA for the CDR3: TGTGCCAGCAGCTTCGCTAGCGGTAACACCGGGGAGCTGTTTTTT.

The chain employs TRBV7-9 and TRBJ1-2, with D maybe TRBD1 (5 bases). V was shortened by 1 base and J by 2 bases, with 23 bases between the two germline ends. CDR1 SEHNR and CDR2 FQNEAQ come from the germline V gene (reference sequence). The CDR3 totals 19 residues. The CDR3: CASSLEGPGVRGRNYGYTF. CDR3 sequence (DNA): TGTGCCAGCAGCTTAGAGGGCCCGGGGGTAAGGGGCCGGAACTATGGCTACACCTTC.

V gene TRBV15 combines with J gene TRBJ1-2, with D hard to call. V gave up 5 bases and J gave up 7 bases, with 11 bases separating them. Germline V gene sequence: CDR1 LNHNV, CDR2 YYDKDF (reference sequence). This CDR3 spans 12 amino acids. CDR3 loop: CATSENGLGYTF. The CDR3 DNA is TGTGCCACCAGCGAGAACGGGCTTGGCTACACCTTC.

CDR3 region: CASSKDCVNYGYTF. Here the CDR3 DNA reads TGTGCCAGCAGCAAAGATTGCGTCAACTATGGCTACACCTTC. The V and J genes are TRBV21-1 and TRBJ1-2. TRBV21-1 corresponds to a pseudogene. CDR3 size: 14 residues.

The chain joins TRBV14 to TRBJ2-1; 9 positions agree with TRBD2. The CDR3 runs to 16 residues. The V gene's germline CDR1 is SGHDN and CDR2 FVKESK. V shed 2 bases, J shed 0 bases, and the junction held 2 bases outside the gene matches. CDR3 in amino acids: CASSQTSGYSYNEQFF. The CDR3 DNA follows: TGTGCCAGCAGCCAAACTAGCGGGTACTCCTACAATGAGCAGTTCTTC.

CDR3 sequence reads: CASSPGDSEQYF. The CDR3 DNA follows: TGTGCCAGCAGCCCGGGAGATTCCGAGCAGTACTTC. The chain combines TRBV3-1 (or the pseudogene TRBV3-2) with TRBJ2-7; a possible D gene is TRBD2 (6 bases). The CDR3 spans 12 residues. V lost 4 bases and J 6 bases, leaving 10 bases between the germline ends. From germline, CDR1 is LGHDT and CDR2 YNNKEL (reference sequence).

This chain joins TRBV13 and TRBJ2-7; 9 nucleotides align to TRBD1. This CDR3 is built from 15 residues. Germline values: CDR1 PRHDT, CDR2 FYEKMQ (reference sequence). Trimming took 1 base from V and 4 from J; bases not matched to a gene: 5. DNA for the CDR3: TGTGCCAGCAGCTTAGTAGGGGGACAGGGATACGAGCAGTACTTC. It specifies CASSLVGGQGYEQYF.

The J gene is TRBJ1-5, the V gene TRBV3-1 (or the pseudogene TRBV3-2), with no clear D. The CDR3 runs to 14 residues. The germline gives CDR1 LGHDT, CDR2 YNNKEL (reference sequence). V lost 5 bases to trimming and J lost 2 bases, with 10 bases between them. CDR3 DNA: TGTGCCAGCAGCGTGGGCTTAGGCAATCAGCCCCAGCATTTT. This sequence encodes CASSVGLGNQPQHF.

This chain connects TRBV7-3 to TRBJ2-5, with D possibly being TRBD2 (5 bases). In germline, CDR1 is SGHTA, CDR2 FQGTGA. The V gene lost 3 bases and the J gene lost 2 bases, with 7 bases spanning the gap. This CDR3 region has 13 residues. The CDR3 loop is CASSFSGQETQYF. CDR3 in DNA: TGTGCCAGCAGCTTCTCGGGGCAAGAGACCCAGTACTTC.

This rearrangement joins TRBV5-6 to TRBJ2-5, with TRBD2 identical over 11 bases. Trimming removed 4 bases from V and 0 bases from J; junction bases left unmatched: 2. The CDR3 is 15 residues long. In germline, CDR1 is SGHDT, CDR2 YYEEEE. The CDR3 coding sequence is TGTGCCAGCAGCCGGACTAGCGGGTACCAAGAGACCCAGTACTTC. Protein sequence: CASSRTSGYQETQYF.

The chain combines TRBV5-1 with TRBJ2-7; either TRBD1 or TRBD2 may supply D (5 bases each). The CDR3 runs 13 residues. Trimming shortened V by 0 bases and J by 7 bases, and 11 bases separated the two germline ends. Germline values: CDR1 SGHRS, CDR2 YFSETQ. CDR3 in amino acids: CASSLGDLKEQYF. CDR3 coding DNA: TGCGCCAGCAGCTTGGGGGACCTCAAGGAGCAGTACTTC.

About this clone: Given a much more abundant clone one base away, this may be a read error. This CDR3 is CASSFSYEQYF. For the CDR3, the DNA is TGTGCCAGCAGTTTCTCCTACGAGCAGTACTTC. The gene calls are TRBV2 and TRBJ2-7; D is uncertain. Trimming removed 5 bases from V and 0 bases from J, with 2 bases in between. Germline CDR1 reads SNHLY; CDR2 reads FYNNEI. The CDR3 loop spans 11 amino acids.

The V and J genes are TRBV19 and TRBJ1-3; 7 bases fit TRBD1. Germline CDR1 reads LNHDA; CDR2 reads SQIVND (reference sequence). Losses at the gene ends were 4 bases for V and 3 bases for J; bases not matched to a gene: 6. The CDR3 totals 15 residues. In nucleotides, the CDR3 is TGTGCCAGTAGTACCACAGGGGTTGTTGGAAACACCATATATTTT. This gives the protein CASSTTGVVGNTIYF.

This clone came up once. The V and J genes are TRBV3-1 (or the pseudogene TRBV3-2) and TRBJ1-2, with a possible D match to TRBD1 (6 bases). CDR1 and CDR2 from the germline V gene are LGHDT and YNNKEL (reference sequence). The germline V and J ends were trimmed by 4 bases and 5 bases, with 17 bases remaining between them. The CDR3 totals 15 residues. The CDR3 coding sequence is TGTGCCAGCAGCCCGTCCGGGGGGCGGGGGTATGGCTACACCTTC. Protein: CASSPSGGRGYGYTF.

The gene calls are TRBV6-2 or TRBV6-3 and TRBJ1-1; D uncertain. Germline V gene data show CDR1 as MNHEY and CDR2 as SVGEGT. Trimming shortened V by 0 bases and J by 4 bases, and 12 bases separated the two germline ends. The CDR3 covers 15 residues. The CDR3 region is CASSYSRPRGTEAFF. CDR3 DNA sequence: TGTGCCAGCAGTTACTCCCGACCGCGTGGCACTGAAGCTTTCTTT.

V gene TRBV19 combines with J gene TRBJ1-1; D is possibly TRBD1 (6 bases). V was clipped by 2 bases and J by 1 base, with 11 bases between them. Per the germline V gene, CDR1 is LNHDA and CDR2 is SQIVND (reference sequence). There are 15 residues in the CDR3. The CDR3 here is CASSISDRQNTEAFF. The CDR3, as DNA: TGTGCCAGTAGTATATCAGACAGGCAGAACACTGAAGCTTTCTTT. The full variable domain, rest sourced from reference TRBV19 and TRBJ1-1, is DGGITQSPKYLFRKEGQNVTLSCEQNLNHDAMYWYRQDPGQGLRLIYYSQIVNDFQKGDIAEGYSVSREKKESFPLTVTSAQKNPTAFYLCASSISDRQNTEAFFGQGTRLTVV.

The rearrangement links TRBV5-1 to TRBJ2-3; D is unclear. Germline CDR1 reads SGHRS; CDR2 reads YFSETQ. Trimming pared 8 bases from V and 14 bases from J, leaving 24 bases between. The CDR3 extends over 13 amino acids. CDR3 sequence: CASTKSDLNDPYF. The DNA for the CDR3 is TGCGCCAGTACAAAGTCCGACCTCAACGACCCGTATTTT.

The chain uses TRBV11-1 and TRBJ2-7; tentatively, D is TRBD1 or TRBD2 (6 bases each). Germline V gives CDR1 SGHAT, CDR2 FQDESV (reference sequence). Trimming took off 5 bases at V and 1 base at J, with 12 bases between the two ends. CDR3 length equals 14 residues. DNA for the CDR3: TGTGCCAGCAGCCCCCGGAGGGGGTCCTACGAGCAGTACTTC. Its protein is CASSPRRGSYEQYF. Filled out from reference TRBV11-1 and TRBJ2-7, the complete variable domain reads EAEVAQSPRYKITEKSQAVAFWCDPISGHATLYWYRQILGQGPELLVQFQDESVVDDSQLPKDRFSAERLKGVDSTLKIQPAELGDSAMYLCASSPRRGSYEQYFGPGTRLTVT.

The chain has TRBV7-2 and TRBJ2-1, with 7 bases matching TRBD2. The V segment lost 5 bases and the J segment 3 bases; nucleotides outside the gene matches: 4. The germline gives CDR1 SGHTA, CDR2 FQGNSA. This CDR3 spans 14 amino acids. CDR3 DNA: TGTGCCAGCAGCCCCCCTAGCGGCTACAATGAGCAGTTCTTC. It codes for CASSPPSGYNEQFF.

This clone is a singleton in its sample. The J gene is TRBJ1-2, the V gene TRBV27; D is unclear. The CDR3 is 14 residues long. Germline CDR1 and CDR2: MNHEY and SMNVEV (reference sequence). The V end was cut by 8 bases, the J end by 4 bases, with 17 bases between. In DNA, the CDR3 is TGTGCCAGCTTGGAAACAAGGCGGATCTATGGCTACACCTTC. Translation: CASLETRRIYGYTF.

This rearrangement joins TRBV30 to TRBJ2-7; TRBD2 matches 8 bases. Germline V CDR1 and CDR2: GTSNPN, SVGIG (reference sequence). CDR3 length: 15 amino acids. V lost 1 base to trimming and J lost 5 bases; unmatched junction nucleotides: 10. The chain's CDR3 is CAWSGRLSGRNEQYF. CDR3 DNA: TGTGCCTGGAGTGGACGACTGAGCGGGAGAAACGAGCAGTACTTC.

The chain combines TRBV27 with TRBJ2-1, with 7 bases that match TRBD2. Trimming removed 3 bases from V and 0 bases from J; junction bases left unmatched: 8. CDR1 and CDR2 from the germline V gene are MNHEY and SMNVEV (reference sequence). The CDR3 runs 17 residues. CDR3 amino acids: CASSFYRGSPSYNEQFF. CDR3 sequence (DNA): TGTGCCAGCAGTTTCTATCGCGGGAGCCCCTCCTACAATGAGCAGTTCTTC.

The rearrangement joins TRBV7-9 to TRBJ2-7; D call uncertain. Trimming pared 4 bases from V and 2 bases from J, leaving 12 bases between. There are 14 residues in the CDR3. CDR1 is SEHNR and CDR2 is FQNEAQ in the germline V gene (reference sequence). DNA for the CDR3: TGTGCCAGCAGCTCGTCGGGCGGTACCTACGAGCAGTACTTC. It yields the protein CASSSSGGTYEQYF.

The V gene is TRBV4-1, the J gene TRBJ1-1; D is ambiguous. Germline-derived CDR1 and CDR2 are MGHRA and YSYEKL. The germline V and J ends were trimmed by 0 bases and 7 bases, with 12 bases remaining between them. The CDR3 contains 14 residues. The CDR3 DNA follows: TGCGCCAGCAGCCAAGAAGAAGGGTCTCGTGAAGCTTTCTTT. This codes for CASSQEEGSREAFF.

This clone came up once. The rearrangement uses TRBV19 and TRBJ1-6, with 11 nucleotides matching TRBD1. Germline CDR1 is LNHDA and CDR2 is SQIVND (reference sequence). The CDR3 has 16 amino acids. V lost 0 bases, J lost 9 bases, and 4 bases stayed unmatched. The chain's CDR3 is CASSIDPGTGGSPLHF. In nucleotides, the CDR3 is TGTGCCAGTAGTATAGACCCCGGGACAGGGGGTTCACCCCTCCACTTT.